This T cell receptor (beta chain) was found in a study of shared clonotypes between healthy human individuals. As for the study in general: The plates for each donor numbered three CD4 naive, three CD4 memory, two CD8 naive and one CD8 memory.

All participating donors were Caucasian adults from Nashville, Tennessee. A note on this clone: Its antigen is not identified.

Regarding the study as a whole: Relative to memory subsets, naive subsets generally showed larger estimated richness.

At deep level, the assay was performed. Measured with immunoSEQ multiplex PCR; TCRdb has only the in-frame clones, and not every one. The sample includes over a million clones, approximately 98.5% of them seen just once. Sequencing used naive CD4+ T cells sorted from blood. Subset here: CD45RA+ positively selected. The sequence came from a man aged 25-45 years in good health.

DNA of the CDR3: TGCGCCAGCAGGTTACAGGGAGTAAGCACTGAAGCTTTCTTT. Translated: CASRLQGVSTEAFF. The chain recombines TRBV5-1 with TRBJ1-1; D is possibly TRBD1 (6 bases). This CDR3 comprises 14 residues. Germline V gene data show CDR1 as SGHRS and CDR2 as YFSETQ. Trimming removed 5 bases at V and 4 bases at J, with 15 bases between. The full variable domain, with the rest looked up from reference TRBV5-1 and TRBJ1-1, is KAGVTQTPRYLIKTRGQQVTLSCSPISGHRSVSWYQQTPGQGLQFLFEYFSETQRNKGNFPGRFSGRQFSNSRSEMNVSTLELGDSALYLCASRLQGVSTEAFFGQGTRLTVV.